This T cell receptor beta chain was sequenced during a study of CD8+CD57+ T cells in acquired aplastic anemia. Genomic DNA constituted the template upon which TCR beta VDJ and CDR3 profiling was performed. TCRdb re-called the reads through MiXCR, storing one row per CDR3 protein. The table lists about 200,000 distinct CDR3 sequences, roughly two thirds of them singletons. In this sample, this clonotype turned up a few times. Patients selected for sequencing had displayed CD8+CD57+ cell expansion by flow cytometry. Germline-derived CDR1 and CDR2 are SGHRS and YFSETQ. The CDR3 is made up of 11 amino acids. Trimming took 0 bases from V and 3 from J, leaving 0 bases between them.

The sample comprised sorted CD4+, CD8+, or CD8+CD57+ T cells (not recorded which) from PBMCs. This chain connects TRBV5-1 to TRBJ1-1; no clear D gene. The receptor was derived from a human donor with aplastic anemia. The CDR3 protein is CASSLDTEAFF. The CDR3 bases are TGCGCCAGCAGCTTGGACACTGAAGCTTTCTTT.